Listed below are T cell receptor beta chains from one sample, sequenced in a study of early T cells in non-severe SARS-CoV-2 infection. TCRdb re-derived calls from the 5' RACE reads in MiXCR, one entry per CDR3 protein. The table records tens of thousands of distinct CDR3 sequences, around 6.8% of them present only once. The sequencing sample was made of whole blood. The receptors stem from an adult who was a healthcare worker with PCR-confirmed SARS-CoV-2 infection or an uninfected control (not recorded which). Each CDR3 is given with its conserved first and last residue. Fields, in order: clone size, V gene, J gene, D gene, CDR3 DNA, CDR3 protein. A D gene is named only where the DNA matches it firmly. Not all rows give a size; the values are once, few, many and, for expanded clones, a class.

many	TRBV7-8	TRBJ1-5	.	TGTGCCAGCAGCTTAGTCGAGGCAGGCCTTTATCAGCCCCAGCATTTT	CASSLVEAGLYQPQHF
.	TRBV9	TRBJ2-2	TRBD1	TGTGCCAGCAGCGTACAGGGGGCGGCCCCCGGGGAGCTGTTTTTT	CASSVQGAAPGELFF
few	TRBV20-1	TRBJ1-1	.	TGCAGTGCTAGTTCGAACACTGAAGCTTTCTTT	CSASSNTEAFF
many	TRBV20-1	TRBJ2-7	TRBD1	TGCAGTGCTTCTACAGGGGCTTACCCCCACGAGCAGTACTTC	CSASTGAYPHEQYF
few	TRBV3-1	TRBJ2-2	.	TGTGCCAGCAGCCAAGATTTAGTTAGGGTAATCGGAAATAAGAACACCGGGGAGCTGTTTTTT	CASSQDLVRVIGNKNTGELFF
many	TRBV3-1	TRBJ1-5	.	TGTGCCAGCAGCCTCCGGGACAGCAATCAGCCCCAGCATTTT	CASSLRDSNQPQHF
many	TRBV28	TRBJ2-7	.	TGTGCCAGCAGTAAAAGAGGGTTTGGAGAGCAGTACTTC	CASSKRGFGEQYF
.	TRBV6-5	TRBJ2-5	TRBD1	TGTGCCAGCAGGTGGACAGGGGGCAGGTGGGAGACCCAGTACTTC	CASRWTGGRWETQYF
few	TRBV20-1	TRBJ2-7	.	TGCAGTGCTAGAGACTCTGCCTACGAGCAGTACTTC	CSARDSAYEQYF
.	TRBV14	TRBJ2-3	.	TGTGCCAGCAGCCAATTGGATGGGCCTTTCACAGATACGCAGTATTTT	CASSQLDGPFTDTQYF
many	TRBV20-1	TRBJ1-1	.	TGCAGTGCTAGCACGGACACTGAAGCTTTCTTT	CSASTDTEAFF
.	TRBV5-6	TRBJ2-5	TRBD1	TGTGCCAGCAGCCACGGACAGGGGAAGGGAGAGACCCAGTACTTC	CASSHGQGKGETQYF
.	TRBV9	TRBJ1-1	.	TGTGCCAGCAGCACAGACCCGAATCGAGATATCCGGACTGAAGCTTTCTTT	CASSTDPNRDIRTEAFF
many	TRBV27	TRBJ2-5	.	TGTGCCAGCAGTTTATCGAACTTTCGGAGGAAAGAGACCCAGTACTTC	CASSLSNFRRKETQYF
many	TRBV6-1	TRBJ1-1	TRBD1	TGTGCCAGCACCGCGGGACAGCGTATTAGCATGGAAGCTTTCTTT	CASTAGQRISMEAFF
few	TRBV5-1	TRBJ2-7	.	TGCGCCAGCAGCGTGGACTCGCATCTCTCCTACGAGCAGTACTTC	CASSVDSHLSYEQYF
few	TRBV30	TRBJ2-5	TRBD2	TGTGCCTGGAGTAACAGCGGGGGCAGAGTGCAGACCCAGTACTTC	CAWSNSGGRVQTQYF
many	TRBV5-1	TRBJ2-3	.	TGCGCCAGCAGCTTGGAGGCAGACACAGATACGCAGTATTTT	CASSLEADTDTQYF
many	TRBV28	TRBJ1-4	.	TGTGCCAGCAGCTACGACCTGAGGGAGGACAATGAAAAACTGTTTTTT	CASSYDLREDNEKLFF
.	TRBV9	TRBJ2-7	.	TGTGCCAGCAGCGTAGGGAACAGGGCCTACGAGGAGTACTTC	CASSVGNRAYEEYF
many	TRBV15	TRBJ2-7	.	TGTGCCACCAGCAGAGAGGCAGTAGCAGGAAACCTATACGAGCAGTACTTC	CATSREAVAGNLYEQYF
many	TRBV20-1	TRBJ1-1	TRBD1	TGCAGTGCCCGAAACAGGGGAAACACTGAAGCTTTCTTT	CSARNRGNTEAFF
.	TRBV3-1	TRBJ2-7	TRBD2	TGTGCCAGCAGCCAAGATCGGCTAGCGGGGCAGCAGTACTTC	CASSQDRLAGQQYF
many	TRBV5-1	TRBJ1-5	.	TGCGCCAGCAGCTTTACAGGGACGCCCCAGCATTTT	CASSFTGTPQHF
.	TRBV7-9	TRBJ2-5	.	TGTGCCAGCAGCGCCCAGTGGGGTGGTGAGACCCAGTACTTC	CASSAQWGGETQYF
many	TRBV20-1	TRBJ2-3	TRBD2	TGCAGTGCTAGACTAGCGGGGAGCACAGATACGCAGTATTTT	CSARLAGSTDTQYF
.	TRBV7-2	TRBJ1-2	TRBD1	TGTGCCAGCAGCTTAAGGGGGCTCGGCTATGGCTACACCTTC	CASSLRGLGYGYTF